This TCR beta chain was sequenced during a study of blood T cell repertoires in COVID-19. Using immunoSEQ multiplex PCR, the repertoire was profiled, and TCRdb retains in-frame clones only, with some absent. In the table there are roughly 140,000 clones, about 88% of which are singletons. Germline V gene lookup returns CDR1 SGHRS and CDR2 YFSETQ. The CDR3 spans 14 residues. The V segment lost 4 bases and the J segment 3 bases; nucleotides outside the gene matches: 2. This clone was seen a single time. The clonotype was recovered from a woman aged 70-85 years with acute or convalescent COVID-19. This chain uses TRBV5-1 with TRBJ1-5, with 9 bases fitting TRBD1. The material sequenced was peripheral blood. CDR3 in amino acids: CASSRTGDNQPQHF. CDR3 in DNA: TGCGCCAGCAGCCGGACAGGGGACAATCAGCCCCAGCATTTT. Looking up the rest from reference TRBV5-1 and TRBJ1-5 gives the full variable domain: KAGVTQTPRYLIKTRGQQVTLSCSPISGHRSVSWYQQTPGQGLQFLFEYFSETQRNKGNFPGRFSGRQFSNSRSEMNVSTLELGDSALYLCASSRTGDNQPQHFGDGTRLSIL.